The 24 T cell receptor beta chains below come from one sample, sequenced in a study of blood T cell repertoires in COVID-19. The method was immunoSEQ multiplex PCR; TCRdb's version includes in-frame clones alone and lacks a portion of them. Here the sample spans 85,000 to 95,000 clones, 86% being singletons. Sequenced input: peripheral blood. The receptors derive from a human donor in a cohort sampled during active COVID-19.

The V call is TRBV5-6, the J call TRBJ2-1; D is unclear. This CDR3 region has 15 residues. Per the germline V gene, CDR1 is SGHDT and CDR2 is YYEEEE. Trimming left V 2 bases short and J 0 bases short, with 9 bases between. The CDR3 DNA reads TGTGCCAGCAGCTTACAACTATCCTCCTACAATGAGCAGTTCTTC. This translates into CASSLQLSSYNEQFF.

The V gene is TRBV28, the J gene TRBJ2-3; the D gene is possibly TRBD2 (5 bases). Trimming pared 10 bases from V and 2 bases from J, leaving 13 bases between. The CDR3 length is 13 residues. CDR1 is MDHEN and CDR2 is SYDVKM in the germline V gene. The CDR3 sequence is CATFTGNTDTQYF. In DNA form, the CDR3 reads TGTGCCACCTTCACGGGAAACACAGATACGCAGTATTTT. Variable domain in full (rest from reference TRBV28 and TRBJ2-3): DVKVTQSSRYLVKRTGEKVFLECVQDMDHENMFWYRQDPGLGLRLIYFSYDVKMKEKGDIPEGYSVSREKKERFSLILESASTNQTSMYLCATFTGNTDTQYFGPGTRLTVL.

V gene TRBV9 combines with J gene TRBJ1-5; D call uncertain. Trimming removed 3 bases from V and 0 bases from J, with 10 bases in between. Looked up from germline, CDR1 is SGDLS and CDR2 is YYNGEE. This CDR3 is built from 15 residues. The CDR3 region has the DNA TGTGCCAGCAGCGCCCAAGAGTATAGCAATCAGCCCCAGCATTTT. Translation: CASSAQEYSNQPQHF.

The chain uses TRBV10-3 and TRBJ1-2; 9 bases are shared with TRBD1. Trimming cost V 11 bases and J 7 bases; bases outside gene matches: 11. This CDR3 is 13 amino acids long. CDR1 is ENHRY, CDR2 SYGVKD, per germline. CDR3 protein: CAASTGGASGYTF. The CDR3 region has the DNA TGTGCCGCCTCTACAGGGGGCGCCTCTGGCTACACCTTC.

The CDR3 sequence: CASRGAASYEQYF. The CDR3 DNA follows: TGTGCCAGCCGGGGGGCAGCCTCCTACGAGCAGTACTTC. The chain joins TRBV12-3 or TRBV12-4 to TRBJ2-7; D possibly corresponds to TRBD2 (7 bases). The CDR3 consists of 13 residues. Trimming took off 8 bases at V and 0 bases at J, with 11 bases between the two ends.

V usage is TRBV9 and J usage is TRBJ2-3; TRBD2 agrees at 8 bases. CDR1 SGDLS and CDR2 YYNGEE come from the germline V gene. Unmatched junction bases numbered 6, after V lost 6 bases and J lost 6 bases. The CDR3 consists of 13 residues. In DNA, the CDR3 is TGTGCCAGCACCACTAGCGGTGCCGATACGCAGTATTTT. Translation gives CASTTSGADTQYF.

J is TRBJ2-1 and V is TRBV24-1, with D perhaps TRBD2 (6 bases). The CDR3 sequence is 16 residues long. From germline, CDR1 is KGHDR and CDR2 SFDVKD. The V and J ends lost 3 bases and 0 bases respectively, with 11 bases between them. The CDR3 loop is CATSDRDGGSYNEQFF. Written as DNA, the CDR3 is TGTGCCACCAGTGATCGGGACGGGGGCTCCTACAATGAGCAGTTCTTC.

The V gene is TRBV4-3, the J gene TRBJ2-1; 8 bases agree with TRBD2. The trim removed 0 bases at V and 7 bases at J, leaving 8 bases unmatched. This CDR3 region has 16 residues. Germline CDR1 reads LGHNA; CDR2 reads YSLEER. The DNA for the CDR3 is TGCGCCAGCAGCCAAGATCCAACGGGAGGGCCGAATGAGCAGTTCTTC. Translated, it gives CASSQDPTGGPNEQFF.

J is TRBJ1-2 and V is TRBV10-3; D not certain. The CDR3 is 16 residues long. In germline, CDR1 is ENHRY, CDR2 SYGVKD. Trimming took 0 bases from V and 7 from J, leaving 18 bases between them. The CDR3 loop reads CAISESLQNIFSGYTF. The CDR3, as DNA: TGTGCCATCAGTGAGTCTTTACAGAATATCTTCTCTGGCTACACCTTC.

This chain links TRBV19 with TRBJ1-2; 7 positions match TRBD1. The length of the CDR3 is 14 residues. CDR1 and CDR2 (germline): LNHDA, SQIVND (reference sequence). V was clipped by 3 bases and J by 4 bases; unmatched bases: 5. This chain's CDR3 is CASSMGTAGYGYTF. The CDR3 nucleotides read TGTGCCAGTAGTATGGGGACAGCGGGCTATGGCTACACCTTC.

This chain links TRBV28 with TRBJ1-2; the D gene is possibly TRBD1 (5 bases). Germline V gene data show CDR1 as MDHEN and CDR2 as SYDVKM. V lost 7 bases and J lost 3, with 18 bases in between. The CDR3 extends over 15 amino acids. The CDR3 spells CASTRFGGSDYGYTF. CDR3 sequence (DNA): TGTGCCAGCACCCGCTTTGGGGGGTCCGACTATGGCTACACCTTC.

The J gene is TRBJ2-1, the V gene TRBV6-2 or TRBV6-3; 8 bases match TRBD2. CDR1 is MNHEY and CDR2 is SVGEGT in the germline V gene. The CDR3 has 15 residues. V gave up 4 bases and J gave up 10 bases; unmatched junction bases: 12. CDR3 DNA sequence: TGTGCCAGCAGTTCCACTAGCGGCGACGCGGGGGAGCAGTTCTTC. Its translation: CASSSTSGDAGEQFF.

CDR3 residues: CASTPLRTGNTGELFF. The CDR3 DNA reads as TGTGCCAGCACCCCCTTGCGTACCGGGAACACCGGGGAGCTGTTTTTT. This sequence joins TRBV7-9 and TRBJ2-2; D remains unclear. Looked up from germline, CDR1 is SEHNR and CDR2 is FQNEAQ (reference sequence). The CDR3 length is 16 residues. The germline V and J ends were trimmed by 7 bases and 1 base, with 16 bases remaining between them.

This chain uses TRBV18 with TRBJ1-1, with TRBD1 as a possible D gene (5 bases). CDR3 size: 15 residues. CDR1 is KGHSH, CDR2 LQKENI, per germline. V shed 3 bases and J shed 0 bases, with 11 bases lying between them. The CDR3 reads CASSPFPGMNTEAFF. CDR3 sequence (DNA): TGTGCCAGCTCACCCTTTCCAGGGATGAACACTGAAGCTTTCTTT.

The chain joins TRBV7-2 to TRBJ1-2, with TRBD1 identical over 7 bases. CDR3 length: 16 residues. CDR1 is SGHTA, CDR2 FQGNSA, per germline. Losses at the gene ends were 0 bases for V and 4 bases for J; bases not matched to a gene: 8. CDR3 region: CASSLAEGARIYGYTF. In nucleotides, the CDR3 is TGTGCCAGCAGCTTAGCAGAGGGGGCCCGGATCTATGGCTACACCTTC.

The chain employs TRBV29-1 and TRBJ1-2; 7 bases are a match to TRBD1. Looked up from germline, CDR1 is SQVTM and CDR2 is ANQGSEA. Trimming at V came to 7 bases and at J to 3 bases, leaving 11 bases not matched to a gene. The CDR3 runs to 14 residues. CDR3 bases: TGCAGCGAAATAAGACAGGGTGGATACTATGGCTACACCTTC. Protein: CSEIRQGGYYGYTF.

This sequence joins TRBV5-4 and TRBJ2-1; 16 bases fit TRBD2. Germline-derived CDR1 and CDR2 are SGHNT and YYREEE (reference sequence). V lost 3 bases, J lost 9 bases, and 6 bases stayed unmatched. There are 16 residues in the CDR3. In nucleotides, the CDR3 is TGTGCCAGCAGCTCCGGGACTAGCGGGGGGGCGGGTGAGCAGTTCTTC. Translating gives CASSSGTSGGAGEQFF. The variable domain in full, completed from reference TRBV5-4 and TRBJ2-1, reads ETGVTQSPTHLIKTRGQQVTLRCSSQSGHNTVSWYQQALGQGPQFIFQYYREEENGRGNFPPRFSGLQFPNYSSELNVNALELDDSALYLCASSSGTSGGAGEQFFGPGTRLTVL.

Only one count was recorded for this clone. The rearrangement links TRBV7-8 to TRBJ2-7; a possible D gene is TRBD1 (6 bases). The CDR3 is made up of 13 amino acids. Trimming removed 11 bases from V and 2 bases from J, with 16 bases in between. Germline V gene data show CDR1 as SGHVS and CDR2 as FQNEAQ. CDR3 nucleotide sequence: TGTGCCTCGAGGAACAGGGCGACCTACGAGCAGTACTTC. Amino acid sequence: CASRNRATYEQYF.

J is TRBJ2-5 and V is TRBV5-1; 10 bases fit TRBD1. The V gene's germline CDR1 is SGHRS and CDR2 YFSETQ. CDR3 length equals 15 residues. V lost 4 bases, J lost 5 bases, and 8 bases stayed unmatched. For the CDR3, the DNA is TGCGCCAGCAGCCGGGACAGGGGAATGGAGGAGACCCAGTACTTC. Translated: CASSRDRGMEETQYF.

The rearrangement uses TRBV18 and TRBJ2-1, with 9 bases that match TRBD2. Germline V gene data show CDR1 as KGHSH and CDR2 as LQKENI. The CDR3 runs 17 residues. V was pared by 3 bases and J by 5 bases, with 11 bases of the junction left unmatched. The CDR3 DNA is TGTGCCAGCTCACCTCTTGGGGGTAGCGGGAGCCACAATGAGCAGTTCTTC. Encoded protein: CASSPLGGSGSHNEQFF.

This chain connects TRBV19 to TRBJ2-3, with D unclear. Germline loops: CDR1 LNHDA, CDR2 SQIVND (reference sequence). This CDR3 has 15 amino acids. Trimming stripped 0 bases from V and 1 base from J, with 8 bases between. The CDR3 here is CASSIDVAGTDTQYF. The CDR3 region has the DNA TGTGCCAGTAGTATAGATGTTGCGGGCACAGATACGCAGTATTTT.

The V gene is TRBV18, the J gene TRBJ2-7; no clear D gene. Per the germline V gene, CDR1 is KGHSH and CDR2 is LQKENI. Trimming removed 3 bases from V and 3 bases from J, with 12 bases in between. The CDR3 is made up of 14 amino acids. The CDR3 reads CASSPRGGDYEQYF. CDR3 bases: TGTGCCAGCTCACCCCGAGGCGGTGACTACGAGCAGTACTTC.

This sequence joins TRBV18 and TRBJ2-7, with 9 bases identical to TRBD1. V lost 3 bases and J lost 2; bases outside the gene matches: 8. In germline, CDR1 is KGHSH, CDR2 LQKENI. The CDR3 consists of 16 residues. This CDR3 is CASSPTSGQGTYEQYF. CDR3 in DNA: TGTGCCAGCTCACCCACCTCGGGACAGGGAACCTACGAGCAGTACTTC.

V gene TRBV30 combines with J gene TRBJ1-3, with 8 bases lining up with TRBD1. The V gene end was trimmed by 1 base and the J gene end by 4 bases; junction bases not matched to a gene: 9. The germline V gene has CDR1 GTSNPN and CDR2 SVGIG (reference sequence). This CDR3 is 16 amino acids long. CDR3 DNA: TGTGCCTGGAGTGCGCGGGCAGGGGGCCTCGGAAACACCATATATTTT. It encodes CAWSARAGGLGNTIYF.